Below, 14 T cell receptor beta chains from the same sample are listed, as sequenced in a study of beta chain features in type 1 diabetes. The study, taken as a whole, reports: All four CD4+ subsets of Type 1 diabetes patients contained TCRB CDR3s that were moderately but significantly shorter.

These receptors' targets are unknown. Expressed TCRB transcripts were sequenced because the isolated RNA had all been reverse transcribed beforehand. Repertoires were generated with immunoSEQ multiplex PCR, while TCRdb's copy carries only in-frame clones and drops some. Among approximately 52,000 clones listed, under 75% were seen once. Sequencing was performed on stem cell memory CD4+ T cells from blood. These receptors originate from a woman in her 30s with type 1 diabetes.

The rearrangement joins TRBV7-2 to TRBJ2-5; D unresolved. The germline V gene encodes CDR1 SGHTA and CDR2 FQGNSA. This CDR3 spans 11 amino acids. The ends were cut back, 5 bases at V and 1 base at J, with 2 bases in the middle. This CDR3 reads CASSLQETQYF. As DNA, the CDR3 is TGTGCCAGCAGCCTCCAAGAGACCCAGTACTTC.

The chain combines TRBV27 with TRBJ2-2, with D unresolved. The CDR3 has 15 amino acids. Trimming stripped 5 bases from V and 1 base from J, with 11 bases between. The germline CDR1 and CDR2 sequences are MNHEY and SMNVEV (reference sequence). CDR3 sequence reads: CASSPRGGNTGELFF. In DNA, the CDR3 is TGTGCCAGCAGTCCCCGCGGCGGGAACACCGGGGAGCTGTTTTTT.

J is TRBJ2-5 and V is TRBV28; maybe TRBD1 (6 bases). With 6 bases removed from V and 1 base from J, the gap between germline ends came to 12 bases. Germline V gene data show CDR1 as MDHEN and CDR2 as SYDVKM. The CDR3 runs to 14 residues. The CDR3 region is CASSLQGVQETQYF. In nucleotides, the CDR3 is TGTGCCAGCAGCCTACAGGGAGTCCAAGAGACCCAGTACTTC.

V is TRBV5-4 and J is TRBJ2-3; 13 nucleotides match TRBD2. The ends lost 0 bases at V and 6 bases at J; junction bases unmatched: 10. Germline CDR1 and CDR2: SGHNT and YYREEE (reference sequence). This CDR3 contains 18 residues. CDR3 residues: CASSLGLAGGDYTDTQYF. The CDR3 nucleotides are TGTGCCAGCAGCTTGGGACTAGCGGGAGGTGATTACACGGATACGCAGTATTTT.

The chain joins TRBV10-3 to TRBJ2-1, with 9 positions matching TRBD2. The length of the CDR3 is 13 residues. The germline V gene encodes CDR1 ENHRY and CDR2 SYGVKD. Unmatched junction bases numbered 7, after V lost 10 bases and J lost 6 bases. CDR3: CATDPTSGNEQFF. CDR3 nucleotide sequence: TGTGCCACTGACCCGACTAGCGGCAATGAGCAGTTCTTC.

The chain employs TRBV10-1 and TRBJ2-1; unclear D gene. CDR1 and CDR2 from the germline V gene are WNHNN and SYGVQD (reference sequence). Trimming cost V 4 bases and J 4 bases, with 8 bases left between them. CDR3 length: 13 amino acids. The CDR3 DNA reads as TGCGCCAGCAGTGCTTCTGCGTACAATGAGCAGTTCTTC. Translated: CASSASAYNEQFF.

Only a few counts were recorded for this clone. This chain joins TRBV7-9 and TRBJ1-3, with a possible D match to TRBD1 (6 bases). Germline CDR1 and CDR2: SEHNR and FQNEAQ (reference sequence). The CDR3 extends over 15 amino acids. V shed 5 bases and J shed 0 bases, with 11 bases lying between them. The CDR3 protein is CASSATGFSGNTIYF. In nucleotides, the CDR3 is TGTGCCAGCAGCGCGACAGGTTTCTCTGGAAACACCATATATTTT.

This rearrangement joins TRBV19 to TRBJ2-7, with D possibly matching TRBD2 (6 bases). Trimming stripped 3 bases from V and 1 base from J, with 10 bases between. Germline V gives CDR1 LNHDA, CDR2 SQIVND (reference sequence). This CDR3 spans 14 amino acids. The CDR3 nucleotides are TGTGCCAGTAGTATTCCGGGGGTATCCTACGAGCAGTACTTC. It yields the protein CASSIPGVSYEQYF. The whole variable domain, remainder taken from reference TRBV19 and TRBJ2-7, is DGGITQSPKYLFRKEGQNVTLSCEQNLNHDAMYWYRQDPGQGLRLIYYSQIVNDFQKGDIAEGYSVSREKKESFPLTVTSAQKNPTAFYLCASSIPGVSYEQYFGPGTRLTVT.

This clone has only a few counts. The V call is TRBV6-1, the J call TRBJ1-2; D not resolved. The length of the CDR3 is 12 residues. The V gene's germline CDR1 is MNHNS and CDR2 SASEGT. V was trimmed by 4 bases and J by 3 bases, leaving 6 bases between them. The CDR3 DNA follows: TGTGCCAGCAGTGTCGGGGACTATGGCTACACCTTC. This codes for CASSVGDYGYTF.

The rearrangement joins TRBV4-2 to TRBJ2-1; the match to TRBD2 covers 7 bases. CDR3 length: 18 amino acids. J lost 4 bases, V lost 0 bases, and 12 bases had no gene match. Per the germline V gene, CDR1 is LGHNA and CDR2 is YNFKEQ. The CDR3 sequence: CASSQDRMEGGSYNEQFF. The CDR3 coding sequence is TGTGCCAGCAGCCAAGACCGTATGGAGGGAGGGTCTTACAATGAGCAGTTCTTC.

This clone was counted a single time. The chain carries TRBV18 and TRBJ2-5; no reliable D call. Trimming removed 0 bases at V and 1 base at J, with 3 bases between. Germline V lookup: CDR1 KGHSH, CDR2 LQKENI. CDR3 length: 13 residues. CDR3 sequence: CASSPPSQETQYF. The CDR3 DNA sequence: TGTGCCAGCTCACCACCCTCCCAAGAGACCCAGTACTTC.

The chain combines TRBV30 with TRBJ2-2, with D unclear. Per the germline V gene, CDR1 is GTSNPN and CDR2 is SVGIG (reference sequence). The CDR3 loop spans 13 amino acids. Deletions cut 4 bases from V and 4 bases from J, with 10 bases between. In DNA, the CDR3 is TGTGCCTGGAACCCGGTCGTCACCGGGGAGCTGTTTTTT. Translating it yields CAWNPVVTGELFF. Drawing the rest from reference TRBV30 and TRBJ2-2, the complete variable domain is SQTIHQWPATLVQPVGSPLSLECTVEGTSNPNLYWYRQAAGRGLQLLFYSVGIGQISSEVPQNLSASRPQDRQFILSSKKLLLSDSGFYLCAWNPVVTGELFFGEGSRLTVL.

In nucleotides, the CDR3 is TGTGCCAGCGCCCAGGGCAGGGGGCAAGGTGAGCAGTTCTTC. Translation: CASAQGRGQGEQFF. The chain recombines TRBV27 with TRBJ2-1, with 8 bases that match TRBD1. The trim removed 8 bases at V and 9 bases at J, leaving 12 bases unmatched. In germline, CDR1 is MNHEY, CDR2 SMNVEV (reference sequence). CDR3 length: 14 amino acids.

In this sample, this clone turned up a few times. The chain couples TRBV28 to TRBJ2-2, with no clear D. Trimming stripped 3 bases from V and 10 bases from J, with 12 bases between. Germline CDR1 MDHEN, CDR2 SYDVKM. This CDR3 has 13 residues. The CDR3 loop is CASSLSSPVELFF. CDR3 DNA sequence: TGTGCCAGCAGTTTGTCATCACCGGTGGAGCTGTTTTTT.